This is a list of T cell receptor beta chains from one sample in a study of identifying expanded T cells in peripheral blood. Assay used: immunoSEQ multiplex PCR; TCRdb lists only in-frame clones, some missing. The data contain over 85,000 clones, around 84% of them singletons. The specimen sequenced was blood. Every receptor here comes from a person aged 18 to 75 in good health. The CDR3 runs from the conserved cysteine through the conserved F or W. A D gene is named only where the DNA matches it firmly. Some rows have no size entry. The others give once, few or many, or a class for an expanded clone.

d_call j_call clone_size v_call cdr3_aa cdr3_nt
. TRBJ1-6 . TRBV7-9 CASSLVGRTGQGGSPLHF TGTGCCAGCAGCCTGGTTGGGCGGACCGGCCAGGGAGGATCACCCCTCCACTTT
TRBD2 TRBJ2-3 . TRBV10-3 CAISESGLAGADTQYF TGTGCCATCAGTGAGTCAGGACTAGCGGGGGCAGATACGCAGTATTTT
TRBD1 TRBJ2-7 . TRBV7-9 CASSQMGQGLSHYEQYF TGTGCCAGCAGCCAGATGGGACAGGGCCTATCACACTACGAGCAGTACTTC
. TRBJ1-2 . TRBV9 CASSAQGIYGYTF TGTGCCAGCAGCGCTCAGGGGATATATGGCTACACCTTC
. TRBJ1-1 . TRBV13 CASTSRRGEAFF TGTGCCAGCACCTCCCGGAGGGGAGAAGCTTTCTTT
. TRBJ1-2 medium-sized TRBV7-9 CASSFGPGGTYGYTF TGTGCCAGCAGCTTTGGACCCGGTGGGACCTATGGCTACACCTTC
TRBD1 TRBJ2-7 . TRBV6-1 CASSSQTGAAYEQYF TGTGCCAGCAGTAGTCAGACAGGGGCTGCCTACGAGCAGTACTTC
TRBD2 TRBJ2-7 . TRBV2 CASRGLRSYEQYF TGTGCCAGCAGGGGACTAAGAAGCTACGAGCAGTACTTC
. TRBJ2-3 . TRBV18 CASSLITTDTQYF TGTGCCAGCTCACTCATTACTACAGATACGCAGTATTTT
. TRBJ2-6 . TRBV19 CASSMGRGGQFIGGSGANVLTF TGTGCCAGTAGTATGGGTCGAGGGGGGCAGTTCATAGGAGGGTCTGGGGCCAACGTCCTGACTTTC
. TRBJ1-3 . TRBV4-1 CASSQGLSGNTIYF TGCGCCAGCAGCCAAGGTCTCTCTGGAAACACCATATATTTT
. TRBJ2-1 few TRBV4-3 CASSQVGFPGAYNEQFF TGCGCCAGCAGCCAAGTAGGGTTTCCGGGGGCGTACAATGAGCAGTTCTTC
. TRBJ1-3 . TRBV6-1 CASSDIPAGFGNTIYF TGTGCCAGCAGTGATATACCCGCAGGGTTTGGAAACACCATATATTTT
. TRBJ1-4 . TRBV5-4 CASSSNRQISEKLFF TGTGCCAGCAGCTCTAACAGACAGATTTCTGAAAAACTGTTTTTT
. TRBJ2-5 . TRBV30 CAWIRPGQETQYF TGTGCCTGGATAAGGCCAGGGCAAGAGACCCAGTACTTC
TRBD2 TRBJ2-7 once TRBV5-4 CASSSGGTSGVNEQYF TGTGCCAGCAGCTCGGGGGGCACTAGCGGGGTGAACGAGCAGTACTTC
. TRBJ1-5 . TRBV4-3 CASSQGPLGHSNQPQHF TGCGCCAGCAGCCAAGGTCCCCTAGGCCATAGCAATCAGCCCCAGCATTTT
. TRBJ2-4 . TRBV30 CAWSHGRLSKNIQYF TGTGCCTGGAGTCACGGTAGGCTGTCCAAAAACATTCAGTACTTC
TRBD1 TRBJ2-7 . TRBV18 CASSRNRGKTYEQYF TGTGCCAGCTCACGAAACAGGGGTAAGACTTACGAGCAGTACTTC